Sequencing of this T cell receptor beta chain was carried out in a study of blood T cell repertoires in COVID-19. About the study: Collection of acute and convalescent COVID-19 samples took place in the United States, Italy and Spain. PBMCs, B-cell-depleted T cells, or T cells provided the cDNA or gDNA that made up the material.

Per the authors' pipeline: The assay estimated nucleated cells by amplifying reference gene primers. The assay was immunoSEQ multiplex PCR, and TCRdb's table has in-frame clones only and misses some. The V and J calls and clone size are taken from that table; D and trimming were inferred from the DNA. The sample includes 100,000 or so clones, around 88% of them seen just once. The germline V gene has CDR1 SEHNR and CDR2 FQNEAQ (reference sequence). This CDR3 has 14 amino acids. V lost 3 bases, J lost 2 bases, and 8 bases lay in between. The source of this sequence is a human donor in a cohort sampled during active COVID-19. Material for sequencing was peripheral blood. The chain carries TRBV7-9 and TRBJ2-1, with D unclear. The CDR3 loop is CASSFSQTYNEQFF. The CDR3 DNA reads as TGTGCCAGCAGCTTTTCCCAAACCTACAATGAGCAGTTCTTC.